This TCR beta chain originates from a study of T cell responses to AZD1222 COVID-19 vaccine. V was shortened by 2 bases and J by 7 bases, with 7 bases between the two germline ends. Germline CDR1 is SGHRS and CDR2 is YFSETQ. The CDR3 loop spans 12 amino acids. TCRdb keeps only in-frame clones here, not all; method: immunoSEQ multiplex PCR. The sample contains around 80,000 clones, 70% to 90% of which appear only once. This clonotype originated in an adult in good health. The chain carries TRBV5-1 and TRBJ2-1, with D perhaps being TRBD1 or TRBD2 (5 bases each). This material consisted of peripheral blood, taken on day 0 of AZD1222 vaccination. The chain's CDR3 is CASSFWGNEQFF. DNA of the CDR3: TGCGCCAGCAGCTTTTGGGGGAATGAGCAGTTCTTC.